Presented here are 28 T cell receptor beta chains from one specimen sequenced in a study of shared clonotypes between healthy human individuals. Some clones are missing from TCRdb's copy, which holds only in-frame ones; the method was immunoSEQ multiplex PCR. The sample has roughly 2,300,000 clones; 80% to 95% are singletons. The sequencing sample was made of naive CD4+ T cells from PBMCs. Subset of the sample: CD45RA+ positively selected. Receptors originate from a man younger than 30 in good health. Some clones in this sample may be carry-over from other donors' samples.

This chain links TRBV5-1 with TRBJ1-4; perhaps TRBD1 as D (6 bases). This CDR3 spans 16 amino acids. Germline assignment: CDR1 SGHRS and CDR2 YFSETQ. Trimming pared 1 base from V and 4 bases from J, leaving 14 bases between. CDR3 in amino acids: CASSLLGGPGNEKLFF. In DNA, the CDR3 is TGCGCCAGCAGCTTGTTGGGGGGGCCGGGTAATGAAAAACTGTTTTTT.

The CDR3 region has the DNA TGTGCCAGCAGCGCCGAGACAGGGGGCCGCACTGAAGCTTTCTTT. It translates to CASSAETGGRTEAFF. The genes are TRBV9 and TRBJ1-1; 10 bases map to TRBD1. Unmatched junction bases numbered 6, after V lost 3 bases and J lost 4 bases. CDR3 size: 15 residues. Germline CDR1 SGDLS, CDR2 YYNGEE.

With respect to this clone: A read error may account for a junction end that differs from germline. The sample has other DNA sequences that encode this CDR3 too. The chain has TRBV5-1 and TRBJ1-4, with 9 bases matching TRBD1. This CDR3 comprises 16 residues. Germline V CDR1 and CDR2: SGHRS, YFSETQ. For the CDR3, the DNA is TGCGCCAGCAGTTTGGGACAGGGCGCAACTAATGAAAAACTGTTTTTT. Protein product: CASSLGQGATNEKLFF.

The J gene is TRBJ1-4, the V gene TRBV4-1, with D perhaps TRBD1 (6 bases). Per germline, CDR1 MGHRA and CDR2 YSYEKL. CDR3 length: 16 residues. Trimming left V 4 bases short and J 6 bases short, with 18 bases between. The CDR3 protein is CASSPTTGAGDEKLFF. The CDR3 DNA reads as TGCGCCAGCAGCCCGACTACGGGGGCCGGGGATGAAAAACTGTTTTTT.

V usage is TRBV27 and J usage is TRBJ2-6; D gene uncertain. In germline, CDR1 is MNHEY, CDR2 SMNVEV (reference sequence). V lost 5 bases to trimming and J lost 4 bases, with 12 bases between them. CDR3 length: 15 residues. The CDR3 bases are TGTGCCAGCAGTGCCCCGTTGCGCGGGGCCAACGTCCTGACTTTC. It encodes CASSAPLRGANVLTF.

This chain connects TRBV5-1 to TRBJ1-5; maybe TRBD1 (5 bases). Germline values: CDR1 SGHRS, CDR2 YFSETQ. With 4 bases removed from V and 4 bases from J, the gap between germline ends came to 12 bases. The CDR3 covers 14 residues. The DNA of the CDR3 is TGCGCCAGCAGCCTCGGGGACGTTAATCAGCCCCAGCATTTT. Its protein product is CASSLGDVNQPQHF. Full variable domain (rest looked up from reference TRBV5-1 and TRBJ1-5): KAGVTQTPRYLIKTRGQQVTLSCSPISGHRSVSWYQQTPGQGLQFLFEYFSETQRNKGNFPGRFSGRQFSNSRSEMNVSTLELGDSALYLCASSLGDVNQPQHFGDGTRLSIL.

The chain employs TRBV27 and TRBJ2-2; D not certain. This CDR3 comprises 13 residues. Per the germline V gene, CDR1 is MNHEY and CDR2 is SMNVEV (reference sequence). Trimming pared 11 bases from V and 9 bases from J, leaving 19 bases between. The CDR3 DNA reads as TGTGCCGTCCGCGATCGAAACTCCCGGGAGCTGTTTTTT. Translated: CAVRDRNSRELFF.

This chain uses TRBV6-6 with TRBJ2-3, with TRBD2 identical over 14 bases. Trimming at V came to 4 bases and at J to 7 bases, leaving 7 bases not matched to a gene. The CDR3 sequence is 16 residues long. CDR1 MNHNY and CDR2 SVGAGI come from the germline V gene (reference sequence). The CDR3 loop is CASSFTGLAGVNTQYF. CDR3 in DNA: TGTGCCAGCAGTTTTACGGGACTAGCGGGAGTGAATACGCAGTATTTT.

This chain joins TRBV18 and TRBJ1-2; no clear D. The CDR3 totals 15 residues. V lost 7 bases and J lost 5, with 20 bases in between. In germline, CDR1 is KGHSH, CDR2 LQKENI. CDR3: CASLPLRELGYGYTF. CDR3 sequence (DNA): TGTGCCAGCTTGCCGTTGCGGGAACTCGGATATGGCTACACCTTC.

The count of this clone is one. Written as DNA, the CDR3 is TGTGCCAGCAGCTTCCGGGACTTGGGCAATGAGCAGTTCTTC. Translated: CASSFRDLGNEQFF. This sequence joins TRBV5-5 and TRBJ2-1, with D possibly being TRBD2 (6 bases). The length of the CDR3 is 14 residues. Germline CDR1 SGHKS, CDR2 YYEKEE (reference sequence). The V end was cut by 2 bases, the J end by 6 bases, with 12 bases between.

V and J are TRBV28 and TRBJ2-5, with D possibly matching TRBD1 (6 bases). This CDR3 is built from 14 residues. V gave up 4 bases and J gave up 6 bases, with 15 bases separating them. Germline V CDR1 and CDR2: MDHEN, SYDVKM. The CDR3 bases are TGTGCCAGCAGTTACCGCCGAGGGGGAAAGACCCAGTACTTC. It yields the protein CASSYRRGGKTQYF. Full variable domain (remainder filled in from reference TRBV28 and TRBJ2-5): DVKVTQSSRYLVKRTGEKVFLECVQDMDHENMFWYRQDPGLGLRLIYFSYDVKMKEKGDIPEGYSVSREKKERFSLILESASTNQTSMYLCASSYRRGGKTQYFGPGTRLLVL.

As for this clone: Other DNA sequences from this sample encode an identical CDR3 as well. The chain has TRBV28 and TRBJ1-5; D is perhaps TRBD1 (5 bases). The CDR3 covers 15 residues. Germline CDR1 MDHEN, CDR2 SYDVKM. V lost 1 base to trimming and J lost 2 bases, with 9 bases between them. Here the CDR3 reads CASSLSGGGNQPQHF. CDR3 DNA: TGTGCCAGCAGTTTATCCGGGGGGGGCAATCAGCCCCAGCATTTT.

The chain has TRBV11-2 and TRBJ2-1, with a weak D call TRBD2 (6 bases). CDR1 is SGHAT and CDR2 is FQNNGV in the germline V gene. V was pared by 3 bases and J by 2 bases, with 11 bases between. The CDR3 sequence is 15 residues long. The CDR3 loop reads CASSFIAGPYNEQFF. In DNA form, the CDR3 reads TGTGCCAGCAGCTTTATCGCGGGGCCCTACAATGAGCAGTTCTTC.

The table lists this clone with a count of one. V gene TRBV7-2 combines with J gene TRBJ2-5; D is possibly TRBD2 (5 bases). Germline V CDR1 and CDR2: SGHTA, FQGNSA. V was clipped by 5 bases and J by 4 bases, with 11 bases between them. This CDR3 has 13 amino acids. This chain's CDR3 is CASSRGLGETQYF. The CDR3 bases are TGTGCCAGCAGCCGTGGACTGGGAGAGACCCAGTACTTC.

The genes are TRBV19 and TRBJ1-4; 7 bases map to TRBD1. The CDR3 contains 15 residues. V shed 3 bases and J 8 bases; nucleotides not matched to a gene: 9. CDR1 is LNHDA, CDR2 SQIVND, per germline (reference sequence). Written as DNA, the CDR3 is TGTGCCAGTAGTATTTGGTCAGGGGGGGAAGAAAAACTGTTTTTT. Translation gives CASSIWSGGEEKLFF. The full variable domain, its missing parts supplied by reference TRBV19 and TRBJ1-4, is DGGITQSPKYLFRKEGQNVTLSCEQNLNHDAMYWYRQDPGQGLRLIYYSQIVNDFQKGDIAEGYSVSREKKESFPLTVTSAQKNPTAFYLCASSIWSGGEEKLFFGSGTQLSVL.

The chain joins TRBV15 to TRBJ2-1; D may correspond to TRBD1 or TRBD2 (6 bases each). Germline lookup yields CDR1 LNHNV and CDR2 YYDKDF (reference sequence). This CDR3 is built from 16 residues. With 3 bases removed from V and 8 bases from J, the gap between germline ends came to 20 bases. The CDR3: CATSREGGPVLDEQFF. CDR3 DNA: TGTGCCACCAGCAGGGAGGGGGGACCCGTGCTCGATGAGCAGTTCTTC.

This chain joins TRBV29-1 and TRBJ1-2, with D possibly TRBD1 on 5 matching bases. The CDR3 extends over 14 amino acids. The germline CDR1 and CDR2 sequences are SQVTM and ANQGSEA. Trimming shortened V by 0 bases and J by 8 bases, and 16 bases separated the two germline ends. The CDR3 DNA reads as TGCAGCGTTGAAGAAAGATGGGCAGGGATCGGCTACACCTTC. Translating it yields CSVEERWAGIGYTF. Together with reference TRBV29-1 and TRBJ1-2, the CDR3 gives the full variable domain: SAVISQKPSRDICQRGTSLTIQCQVDSQVTMMFWYRQQPGQSLTLIATANQGSEATYESGFVIDKFPISRPNLTFSTLTVSNMSPEDSSIYLCSVEERWAGIGYTFGSGTRLTVV.

This clone appeared a single time. The chain has TRBV7-2 and TRBJ1-5, with no clear D. The length of the CDR3 is 13 residues. From germline, CDR1 is SGHTA and CDR2 FQGNSA. V lost 4 bases to trimming and J lost 5 bases, with 9 bases between them. CDR3 DNA: TGTGCCAGCAGCTCCCAGAGAGATCAGCCCCAGCATTTT. It codes for CASSSQRDQPQHF. Full variable domain (missing parts from reference TRBV7-2 and TRBJ1-5): GAGVSQSPSNKVTEKGKDVELRCDPISGHTALYWYRQSLGQGLEFLIYFQGNSAPDKSGLPSDRFSAERTGGSVSTLTIQRTQQEDSAVYLCASSSQRDQPQHFGDGTRLSIL.

V is TRBV4-2 and J is TRBJ1-1; 8 nucleotides agree with TRBD1. V dropped 1 base and J dropped 2; count of bases not matched to a gene: 3. CDR1 LGHNA and CDR2 YNFKEQ come from the germline V gene. CDR3 length: 15 residues. CDR3 bases: TGTGCCAGCAGCCAAGCGGACAGGGACAACACTGAAGCTTTCTTT. Its translation is CASSQADRDNTEAFF.

The chain combines TRBV5-1 with TRBJ1-2; D not resolved. V lost 4 bases and J 4 bases, leaving 11 bases between the germline ends. The length of the CDR3 is 13 residues. CDR1 SGHRS and CDR2 YFSETQ come from the germline V gene. For the CDR3, the DNA is TGCGCCAGCAGCAAAACGGACGGCTATGGCTACACCTTC. Translation gives CASSKTDGYGYTF.

The CDR3, as DNA: TGTGCCAGCAGTACAGGGGGCTTGGAGTCCGGGGAGCTGTTTTTT. This gives the protein CASSTGGLESGELFF. This chain joins TRBV28 and TRBJ2-2; 9 positions match TRBD1. The CDR3 consists of 15 residues. V trimming: 5 bases; J trimming: 6 bases; junction bases outside the gene matches: 7. Germline lookup yields CDR1 MDHEN and CDR2 SYDVKM.

The chain combines TRBV30 with TRBJ2-1, with a tentative D call TRBD2 (5 bases). The CDR3 consists of 10 residues. V lost 4 bases to trimming and J lost 10 bases, with 8 bases between them. Germline-derived CDR1 and CDR2 are GTSNPN and SVGIG (reference sequence). The CDR3 protein is CAWKRLEQFF. The CDR3 nucleotides are TGTGCCTGGAAAAGACTAGAGCAGTTCTTC.

The gene calls are TRBV27 and TRBJ1-5; TRBD1 might be the D (6 bases). The germline CDR1 and CDR2 sequences are MNHEY and SMNVEV (reference sequence). The CDR3 sequence is 15 residues long. Trimming pared 5 bases from V and 0 bases from J, leaving 11 bases between. CDR3 loop: CASSQGLYSNQPQHF. As DNA, the CDR3 is TGTGCCAGCAGTCAGGGGCTTTATAGCAATCAGCCCCAGCATTTT.

The table lists this clone with a few counts. V and J are TRBV30 and TRBJ1-4, with no clear D. The CDR3 consists of 12 residues. Germline CDR1 and CDR2: GTSNPN and SVGIG (reference sequence). Trimming left V 0 bases short and J 6 bases short, with 5 bases between. CDR3 nucleotide sequence: TGTGCCTGGAGTGTTAGTGATGAAAAACTGTTTTTT. It specifies CAWSVSDEKLFF.

The sample holds one count of this clone. The rearrangement joins TRBV28 to TRBJ2-2; 9 bases align to TRBD2. This CDR3 comprises 16 residues. V was clipped by 4 bases and J by 2 bases; unmatched bases: 5. Germline V gives CDR1 MDHEN, CDR2 SYDVKM. CDR3 residues: CASSSRLAANTGELFF. The CDR3 nucleotides read TGTGCCAGCAGTTCCCGACTAGCGGCAAACACCGGGGAGCTGTTTTTT.

This rearrangement joins TRBV7-9 to TRBJ1-1; 7 bases align to TRBD1. From germline, CDR1 is SEHNR and CDR2 FQNEAQ (reference sequence). V shed 3 bases and J 8 bases; nucleotides not matched to a gene: 6. This CDR3 has 13 amino acids. The CDR3 protein is CASSFAGTAEAFF. CDR3 coding DNA: TGTGCCAGCAGCTTTGCCGGGACAGCCGAAGCTTTCTTT.

As for this clone: Other nucleotide sequences in the sample specify the same CDR3. This chain joins TRBV10-2 and TRBJ2-3; D gene ambiguous. CDR1 WSHSY and CDR2 SAAADI come from the germline V gene. Deletions cut 7 bases from V and 2 bases from J, with 4 bases between. The CDR3 is made up of 11 amino acids. The CDR3 here is CASTSTDTQYF. The CDR3 region has the DNA TGCGCCAGCACTTCCACAGATACGCAGTATTTT.

CDR3 in amino acids: CASSPPRGETDTQYF. The CDR3 region has the DNA TGTGCCAGCAGCCCCCCGAGGGGGGAAACAGATACGCAGTATTTT. V gene TRBV27 combines with J gene TRBJ2-3; tentatively, D is TRBD1 or TRBD2 (6 bases each). With 6 bases removed from V and 3 bases from J, the gap between germline ends came to 16 bases. The CDR3 sequence is 15 residues long. Germline CDR1 and CDR2: MNHEY and SMNVEV (reference sequence).